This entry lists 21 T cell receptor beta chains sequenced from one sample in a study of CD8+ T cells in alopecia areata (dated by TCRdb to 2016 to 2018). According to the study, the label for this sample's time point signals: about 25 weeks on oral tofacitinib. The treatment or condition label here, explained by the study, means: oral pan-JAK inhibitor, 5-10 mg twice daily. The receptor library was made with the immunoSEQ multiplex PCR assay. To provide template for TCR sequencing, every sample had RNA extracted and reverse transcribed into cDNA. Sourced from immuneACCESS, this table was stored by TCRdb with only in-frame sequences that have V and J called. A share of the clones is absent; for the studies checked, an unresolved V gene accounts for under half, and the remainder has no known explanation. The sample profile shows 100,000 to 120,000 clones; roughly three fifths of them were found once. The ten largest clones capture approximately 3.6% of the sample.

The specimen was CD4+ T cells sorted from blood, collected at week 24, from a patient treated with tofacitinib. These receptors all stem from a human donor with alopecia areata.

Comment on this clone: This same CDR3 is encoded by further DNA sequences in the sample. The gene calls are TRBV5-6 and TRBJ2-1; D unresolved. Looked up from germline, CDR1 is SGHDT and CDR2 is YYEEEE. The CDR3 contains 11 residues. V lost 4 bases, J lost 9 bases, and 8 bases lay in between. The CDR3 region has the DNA TGTGCCAGCAGCCTACTCAGTGAGCAGTTCTTC. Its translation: CASSLLSEQFF. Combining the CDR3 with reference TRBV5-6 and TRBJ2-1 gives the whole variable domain DAGVTQSPTHLIKTRGQQVTLRCSPKSGHDTVSWYQQALGQGPQFIFQYYEEEERQRGNFPDRFSGHQFPNYSSELNVNALLLGDSALYLCASSLLSEQFFGPGTRLTVL.

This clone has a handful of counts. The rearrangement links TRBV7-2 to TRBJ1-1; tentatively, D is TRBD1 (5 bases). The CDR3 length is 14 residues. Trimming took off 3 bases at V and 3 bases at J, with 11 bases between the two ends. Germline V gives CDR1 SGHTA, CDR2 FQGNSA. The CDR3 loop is CASSFQGSDTEAFF. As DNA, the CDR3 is TGTGCCAGCAGCTTCCAGGGTAGTGACACTGAAGCTTTCTTT.

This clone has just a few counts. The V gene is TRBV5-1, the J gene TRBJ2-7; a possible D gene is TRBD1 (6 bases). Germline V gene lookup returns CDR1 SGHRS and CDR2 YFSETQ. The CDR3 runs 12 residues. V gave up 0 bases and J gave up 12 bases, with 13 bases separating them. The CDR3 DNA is TGCGCCAGCAGCTTGGACAGGGATTTAGCGTACTTC. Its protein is CASSLDRDLAYF.

The DNA of the CDR3 is TGTGCCAGTAGTTCCTCGCCAGGCGACTATGGCTACACCTTC. Protein product: CASSSSPGDYGYTF. The chain has TRBV19 and TRBJ1-2; the D is unclear. CDR1 and CDR2 from the germline V gene are LNHDA and SQIVND (reference sequence). V was cut by 5 bases and J by 3 bases, with 13 bases left in between. CDR3 length: 14 residues.

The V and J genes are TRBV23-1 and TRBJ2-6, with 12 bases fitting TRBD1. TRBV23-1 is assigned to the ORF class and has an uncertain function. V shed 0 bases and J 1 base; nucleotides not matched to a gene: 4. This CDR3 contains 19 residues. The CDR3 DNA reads TGCGCCAGCAGTCAATCGGAGGGACAGGGGGCTTCTGGGGCCAACGTCCTGACTTTC. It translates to CASSQSEGQGASGANVLTF.

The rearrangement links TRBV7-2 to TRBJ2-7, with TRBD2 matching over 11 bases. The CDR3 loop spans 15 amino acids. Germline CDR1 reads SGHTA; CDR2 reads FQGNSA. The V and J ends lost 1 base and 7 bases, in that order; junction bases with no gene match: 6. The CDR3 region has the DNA TGTGCCAGCAGCTTAGAAATAGCGGGGGGGCGTGAGCAGTACTTC. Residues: CASSLEIAGGREQYF. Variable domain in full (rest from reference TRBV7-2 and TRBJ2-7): GAGVSQSPSNKVTEKGKDVELRCDPISGHTALYWYRQSLGQGLEFLIYFQGNSAPDKSGLPSDRFSAERTGGSVSTLTIQRTQQEDSAVYLCASSLEIAGGREQYFGPGTRLTVT.

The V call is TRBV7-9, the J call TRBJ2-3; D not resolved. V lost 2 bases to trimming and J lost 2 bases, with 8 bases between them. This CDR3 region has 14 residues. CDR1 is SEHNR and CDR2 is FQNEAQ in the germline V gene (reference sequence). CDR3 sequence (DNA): TGTGCCAGCAGCTTAATCCTTAACACAGATACGCAGTATTTT. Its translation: CASSLILNTDTQYF.

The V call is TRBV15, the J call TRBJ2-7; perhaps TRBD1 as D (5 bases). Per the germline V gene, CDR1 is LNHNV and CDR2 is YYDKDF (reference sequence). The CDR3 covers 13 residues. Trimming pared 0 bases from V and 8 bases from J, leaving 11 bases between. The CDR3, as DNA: TGTGCCACCAGCAGAGATCTGGCAGGGCAGCAGTACTTC. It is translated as CATSRDLAGQQYF. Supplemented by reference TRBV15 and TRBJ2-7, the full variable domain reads DAMVIQNPRYQVTQFGKPVTLSCSQTLNHNVMYWYQQKSSQAPKLLFHYYDKDFNNEADTPDNFQSRRPNTSFCFLDIRSPGLGDTAMYLCATSRDLAGQQYFGPGTRLTVT.

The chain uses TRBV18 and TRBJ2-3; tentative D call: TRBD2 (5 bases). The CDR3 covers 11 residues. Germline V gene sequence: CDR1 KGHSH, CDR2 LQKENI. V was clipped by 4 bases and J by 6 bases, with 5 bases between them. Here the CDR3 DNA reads TGTGCCAGCTCACGAGGGGATACGCAGTATTTT. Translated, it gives CASSRGDTQYF.

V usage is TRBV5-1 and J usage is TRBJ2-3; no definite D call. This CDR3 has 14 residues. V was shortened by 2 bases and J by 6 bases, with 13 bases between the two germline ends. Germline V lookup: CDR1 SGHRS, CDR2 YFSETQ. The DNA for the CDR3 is TGCGCCAGCAGCTTCGGCCAAATGGGGGATACGCAGTATTTT. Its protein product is CASSFGQMGDTQYF.

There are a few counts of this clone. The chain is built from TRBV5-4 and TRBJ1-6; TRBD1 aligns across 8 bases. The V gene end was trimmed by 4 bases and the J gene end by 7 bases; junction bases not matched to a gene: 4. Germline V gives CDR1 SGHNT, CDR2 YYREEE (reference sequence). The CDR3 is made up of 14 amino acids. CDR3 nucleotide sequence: TGTGCCAGCAGCCGCAGGGGGCTGAATTCACCCCTCCACTTT. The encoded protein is CASSRRGLNSPLHF.

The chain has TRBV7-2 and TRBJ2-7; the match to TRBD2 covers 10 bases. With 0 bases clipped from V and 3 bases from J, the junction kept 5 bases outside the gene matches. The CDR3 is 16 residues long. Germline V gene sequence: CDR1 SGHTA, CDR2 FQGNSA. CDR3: CASSLAGLADFYEQYF. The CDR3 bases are TGTGCCAGCAGCTTAGCCGGACTAGCGGATTTCTACGAGCAGTACTTC.

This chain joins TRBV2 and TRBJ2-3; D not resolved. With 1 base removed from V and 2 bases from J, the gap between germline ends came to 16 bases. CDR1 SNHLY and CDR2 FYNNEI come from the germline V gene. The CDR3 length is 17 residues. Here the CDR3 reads CASSEEKSRQFTDTQYF. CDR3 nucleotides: TGTGCCAGCAGTGAAGAGAAGAGTCGCCAGTTCACAGATACGCAGTATTTT.

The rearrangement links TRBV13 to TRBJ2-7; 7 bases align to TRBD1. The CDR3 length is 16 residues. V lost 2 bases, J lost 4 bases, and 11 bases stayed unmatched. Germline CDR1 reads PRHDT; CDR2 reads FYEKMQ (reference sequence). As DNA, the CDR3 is TGTGCCAGCAGCTTAAGGCCTAGACAGGGTGGTTACGAGCAGTACTTC. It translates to CASSLRPRQGGYEQYF.

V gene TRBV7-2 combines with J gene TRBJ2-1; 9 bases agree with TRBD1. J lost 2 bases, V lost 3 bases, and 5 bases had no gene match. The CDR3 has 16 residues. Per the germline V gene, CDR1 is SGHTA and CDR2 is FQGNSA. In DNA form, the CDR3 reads TGTGCCAGCAGCTTGAAAGGGACAGGGCCCTACAATGAGCAGTTCTTC. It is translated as CASSLKGTGPYNEQFF.

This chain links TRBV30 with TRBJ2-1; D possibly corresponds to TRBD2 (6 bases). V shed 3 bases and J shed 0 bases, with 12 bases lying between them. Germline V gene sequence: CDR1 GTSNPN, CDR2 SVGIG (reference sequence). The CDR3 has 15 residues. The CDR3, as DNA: TGTGCCTGGAGGGCGGGACTGTTCTCCTACAATGAGCAGTTCTTC. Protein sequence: CAWRAGLFSYNEQFF.

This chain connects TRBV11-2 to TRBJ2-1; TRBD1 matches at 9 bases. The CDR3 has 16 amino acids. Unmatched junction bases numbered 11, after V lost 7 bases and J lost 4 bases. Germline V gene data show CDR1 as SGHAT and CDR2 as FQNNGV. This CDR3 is CASTPSGTGFYNEQFF. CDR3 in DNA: TGTGCCAGCACCCCCTCCGGGACAGGGTTTTACAATGAGCAGTTCTTC.

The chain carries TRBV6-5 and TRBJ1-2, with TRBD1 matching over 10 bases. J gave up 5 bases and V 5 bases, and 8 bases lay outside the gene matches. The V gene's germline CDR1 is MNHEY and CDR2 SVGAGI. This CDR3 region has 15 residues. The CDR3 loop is CASSKGQGSRYGYTF. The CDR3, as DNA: TGTGCCAGCAGTAAGGGACAGGGGTCGAGGTATGGCTACACCTTC.

CDR3 coding DNA: TGTGCCAGCAGCTTGCCCGGCGATTTGAACACTGAAGCTTTCTTT. It is translated as CASSLPGDLNTEAFF. The J gene is TRBJ1-1, the V gene TRBV5-4, with D unclear. This CDR3 is 15 amino acids long. In germline, CDR1 is SGHNT, CDR2 YYREEE (reference sequence). Trimming left V 1 base short and J 0 bases short, with 10 bases between.

This CDR3 reads CASSLVSGGPQETQYF. The CDR3 region has the DNA TGCGCCAGCAGCTTGGTTAGCGGGGGCCCTCAAGAGACCCAGTACTTC. The rearrangement uses TRBV5-1 and TRBJ2-5, with 9 bases that match TRBD2. J lost 2 bases, V lost 0 bases, and 5 bases had no gene match. Per the germline V gene, CDR1 is SGHRS and CDR2 is YFSETQ. The length of the CDR3 is 16 residues.

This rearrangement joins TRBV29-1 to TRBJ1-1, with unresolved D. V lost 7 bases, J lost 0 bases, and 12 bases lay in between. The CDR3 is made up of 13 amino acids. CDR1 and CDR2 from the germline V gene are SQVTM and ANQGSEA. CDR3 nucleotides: TGCAGCGCTGAGCATCTCATGAACACTGAAGCTTTCTTT. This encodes CSAEHLMNTEAFF. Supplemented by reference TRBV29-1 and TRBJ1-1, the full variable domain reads SAVISQKPSRDICQRGTSLTIQCQVDSQVTMMFWYRQQPGQSLTLIATANQGSEATYESGFVIDKFPISRPNLTFSTLTVSNMSPEDSSIYLCSAEHLMNTEAFFGQGTRLTVV.